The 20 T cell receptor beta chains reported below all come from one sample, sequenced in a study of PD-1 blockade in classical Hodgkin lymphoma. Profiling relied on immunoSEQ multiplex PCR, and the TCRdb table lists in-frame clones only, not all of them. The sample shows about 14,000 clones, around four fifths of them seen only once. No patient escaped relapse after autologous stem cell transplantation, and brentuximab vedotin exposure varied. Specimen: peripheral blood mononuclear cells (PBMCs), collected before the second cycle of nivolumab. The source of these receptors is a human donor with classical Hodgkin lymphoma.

The CDR3 sequence: CASSLRPEANYGYTF. CDR3 bases: TGTGCCAGCAGCTTACGGCCAGAAGCTAACTATGGCTACACCTTC. V gene TRBV5-6 combines with J gene TRBJ1-2; D unclear. V lost 2 bases, J lost 0 bases, and 11 bases lay in between. The CDR3 is 15 residues long. Germline CDR1 reads SGHDT; CDR2 reads YYEEEE.

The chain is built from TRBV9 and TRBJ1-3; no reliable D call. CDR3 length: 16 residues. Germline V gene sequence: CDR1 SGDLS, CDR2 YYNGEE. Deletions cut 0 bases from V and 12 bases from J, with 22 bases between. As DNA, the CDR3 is TGTGCCAGCAGCGTAGGAGAATGGCGGGGAACAGCGGACATATATTTT. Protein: CASSVGEWRGTADIYF.

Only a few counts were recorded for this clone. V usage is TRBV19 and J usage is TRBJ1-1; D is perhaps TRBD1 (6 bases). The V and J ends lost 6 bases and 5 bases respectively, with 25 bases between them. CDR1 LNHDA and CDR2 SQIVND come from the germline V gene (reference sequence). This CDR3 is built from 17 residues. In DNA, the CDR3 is TGTGCCAGTAGCCTACCTTCGACAGGCTCAAGGGGGACTGAAGCTTTCTTT. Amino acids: CASSLPSTGSRGTEAFF.

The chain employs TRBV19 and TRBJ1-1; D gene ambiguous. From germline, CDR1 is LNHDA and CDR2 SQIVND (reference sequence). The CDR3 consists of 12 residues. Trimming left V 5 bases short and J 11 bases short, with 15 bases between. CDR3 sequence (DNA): TGTGCCAGTAGTGCCCCGACGGGCCGGGCTTTCTTT. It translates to CASSAPTGRAFF.

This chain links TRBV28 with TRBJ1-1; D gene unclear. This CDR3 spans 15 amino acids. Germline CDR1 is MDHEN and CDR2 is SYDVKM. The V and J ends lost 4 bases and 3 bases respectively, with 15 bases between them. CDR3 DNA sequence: TGTGCCAGCAGTTCCCCTCCCTCTCAGGACACTGAAGCTTTCTTT. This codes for CASSSPPSQDTEAFF.

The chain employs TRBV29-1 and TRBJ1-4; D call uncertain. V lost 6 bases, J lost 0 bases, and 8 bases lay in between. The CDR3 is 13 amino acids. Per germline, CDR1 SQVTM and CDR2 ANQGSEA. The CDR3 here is CSVQAATNEKLFF. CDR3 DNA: TGCAGCGTCCAGGCGGCAACTAATGAAAAACTGTTTTTT.

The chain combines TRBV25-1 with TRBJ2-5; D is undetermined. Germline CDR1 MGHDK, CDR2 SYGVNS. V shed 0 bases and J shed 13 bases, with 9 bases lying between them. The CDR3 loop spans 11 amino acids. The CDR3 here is CASSEYLRRYF. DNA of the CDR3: TGTGCCAGCAGTGAATACCTACGCCGGTACTTC.

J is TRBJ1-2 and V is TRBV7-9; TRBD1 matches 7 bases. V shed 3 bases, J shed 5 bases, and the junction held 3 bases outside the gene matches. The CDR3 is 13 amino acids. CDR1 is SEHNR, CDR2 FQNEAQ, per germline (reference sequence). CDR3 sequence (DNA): TGTGCCAGCAGCTTTGAACAGGGGTATGGCTACACCTTC. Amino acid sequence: CASSFEQGYGYTF. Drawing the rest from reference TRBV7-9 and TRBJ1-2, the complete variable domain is DTGVSQNPRHKITKRGQNVTFRCDPISEHNRLYWYRQTLGQGPEFLTYFQNEAQLEKSRLLSDRFSAERPKGSFSTLEIQRTEQGDSAMYLCASSFEQGYGYTFGSGTRLTVV.

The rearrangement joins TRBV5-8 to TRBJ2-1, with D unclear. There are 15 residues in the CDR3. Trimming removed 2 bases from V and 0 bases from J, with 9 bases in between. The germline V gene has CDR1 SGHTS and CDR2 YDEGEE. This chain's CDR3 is CASSFGRSSYNEQFF. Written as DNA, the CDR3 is TGTGCCAGCAGCTTCGGACGAAGCTCCTACAATGAGCAGTTCTTC.

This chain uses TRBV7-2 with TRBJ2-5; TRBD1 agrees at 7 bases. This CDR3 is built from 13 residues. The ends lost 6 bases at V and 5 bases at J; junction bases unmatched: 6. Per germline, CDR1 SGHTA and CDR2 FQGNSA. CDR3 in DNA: TGTGCCAGCAGTATGAAGGGGGCTGAGACCCAGTACTTC. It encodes CASSMKGAETQYF.

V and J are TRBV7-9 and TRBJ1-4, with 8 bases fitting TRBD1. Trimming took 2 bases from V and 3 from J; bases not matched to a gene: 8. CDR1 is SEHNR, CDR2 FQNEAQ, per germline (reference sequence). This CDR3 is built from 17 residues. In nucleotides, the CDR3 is TGTGCCAGCAGCTTACGGACAGGGAGTCCCTCTAATGAAAAACTGTTTTTT. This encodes CASSLRTGSPSNEKLFF.

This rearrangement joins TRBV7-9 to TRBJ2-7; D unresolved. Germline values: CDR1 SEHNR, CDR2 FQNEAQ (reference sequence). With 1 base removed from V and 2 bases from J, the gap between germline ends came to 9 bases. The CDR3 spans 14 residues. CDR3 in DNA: TGTGCCAGCAGCTTAGACGGATACACCTACGAGCAGTACTTC. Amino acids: CASSLDGYTYEQYF.

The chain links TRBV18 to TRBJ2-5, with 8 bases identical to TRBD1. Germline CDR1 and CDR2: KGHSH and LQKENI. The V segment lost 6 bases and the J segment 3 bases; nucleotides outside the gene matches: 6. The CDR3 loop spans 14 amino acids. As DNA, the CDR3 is TGTGCCAGCTCGACAGGGGCCGCGGAAGAGACCCAGTACTTC. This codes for CASSTGAAEETQYF.

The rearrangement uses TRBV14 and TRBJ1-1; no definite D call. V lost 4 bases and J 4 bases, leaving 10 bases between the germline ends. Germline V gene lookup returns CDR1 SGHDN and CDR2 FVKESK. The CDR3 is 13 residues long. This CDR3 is CASSPRRGTEAFF. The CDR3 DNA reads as TGTGCCAGCAGCCCCAGACGGGGCACTGAAGCTTTCTTT.

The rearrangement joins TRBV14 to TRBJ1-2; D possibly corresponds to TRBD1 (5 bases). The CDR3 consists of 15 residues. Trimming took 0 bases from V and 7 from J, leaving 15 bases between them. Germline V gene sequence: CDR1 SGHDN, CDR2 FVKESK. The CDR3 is CASSQDMGQGAGYTF. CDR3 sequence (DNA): TGTGCCAGCAGCCAAGATATGGGCCAGGGAGCTGGCTACACCTTC.

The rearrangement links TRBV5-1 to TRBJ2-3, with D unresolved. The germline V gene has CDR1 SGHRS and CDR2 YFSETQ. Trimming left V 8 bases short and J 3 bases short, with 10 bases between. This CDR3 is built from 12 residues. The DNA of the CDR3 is TGCGCCAGTCGTGGATCGACAGATACGCAGTATTTT. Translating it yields CASRGSTDTQYF.

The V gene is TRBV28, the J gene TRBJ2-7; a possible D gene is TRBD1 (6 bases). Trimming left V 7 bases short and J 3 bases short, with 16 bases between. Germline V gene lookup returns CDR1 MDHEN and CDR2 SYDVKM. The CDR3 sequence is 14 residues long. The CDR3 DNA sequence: TGTGCCAGCACCCCCGCGACAGGAGACTACGAGCAGTACTTC. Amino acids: CASTPATGDYEQYF.

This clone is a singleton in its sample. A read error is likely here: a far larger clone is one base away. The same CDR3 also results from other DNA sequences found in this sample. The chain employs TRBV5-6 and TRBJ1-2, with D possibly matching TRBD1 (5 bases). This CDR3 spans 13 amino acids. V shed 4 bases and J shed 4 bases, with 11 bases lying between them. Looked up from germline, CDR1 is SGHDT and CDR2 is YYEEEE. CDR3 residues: CASSLGDGYGYTF. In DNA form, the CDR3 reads TGTGCCAGCAGCCTGGGGGACGGCTATGGCTACACCTTC.

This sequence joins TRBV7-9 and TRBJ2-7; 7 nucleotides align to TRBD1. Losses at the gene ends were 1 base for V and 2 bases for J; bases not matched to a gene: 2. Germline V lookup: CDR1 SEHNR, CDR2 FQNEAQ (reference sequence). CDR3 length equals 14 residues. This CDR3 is CASSLGGGTYEQYF. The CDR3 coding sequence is TGTGCCAGCAGCTTAGGAGGGGGCACCTACGAGCAGTACTTC.

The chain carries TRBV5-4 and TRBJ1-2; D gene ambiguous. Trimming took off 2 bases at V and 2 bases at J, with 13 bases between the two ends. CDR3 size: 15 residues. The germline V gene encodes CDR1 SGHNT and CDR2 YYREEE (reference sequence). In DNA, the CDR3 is TGTGCCAGCAGCTTCCTTATAACAGACAACTATGGCTACACCTTC. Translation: CASSFLITDNYGYTF.